This T cell receptor beta chain was sequenced during a study of T-cell reconstitution after alpha-beta-depleted transplantation in children. Using unique molecular identifiers, the investigators prepared the TCRbeta library. TCRdb ran MiXCR on the PCR reads and lists one entry per CDR3 protein. The sample shows roughly 220,000 distinct CDR3 sequences, roughly a tenth of them seen only once. This clonotype has at least ten counts. Germline trimming cut 1 base from V and 12 bases from J; bases unmatched to any gene: 13. CDR3 length equals 16 residues. V is TRBV12-3 or TRBV12-4 and J is TRBJ2-3; 10 bases fit TRBD2. This sequence originates from a human donor who donated a stem cell graft to a child with SCID. The sequences come from PBMCs from the stem cell graft donor, collected from the stem cell graft. The CDR3 sequence: CASSLDSGLASGSQYF. In DNA, the CDR3 is TGTGCCAGCAGTTTAGACTCGGGACTAGCGTCGGGGTCCCAGTATTTT.